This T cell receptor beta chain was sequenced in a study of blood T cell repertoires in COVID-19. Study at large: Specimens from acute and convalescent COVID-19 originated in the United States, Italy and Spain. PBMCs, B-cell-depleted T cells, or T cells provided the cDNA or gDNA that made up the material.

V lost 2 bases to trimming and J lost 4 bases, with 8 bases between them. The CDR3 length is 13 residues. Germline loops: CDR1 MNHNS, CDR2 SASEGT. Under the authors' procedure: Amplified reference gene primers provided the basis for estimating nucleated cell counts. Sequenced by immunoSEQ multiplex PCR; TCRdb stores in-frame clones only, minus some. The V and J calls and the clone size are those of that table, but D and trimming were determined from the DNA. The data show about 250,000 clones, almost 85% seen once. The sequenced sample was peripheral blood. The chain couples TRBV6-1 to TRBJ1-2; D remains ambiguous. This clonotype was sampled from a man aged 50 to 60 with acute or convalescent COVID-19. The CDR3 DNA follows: TGTGCCAGCAGTGAAAGAACGGGCTATGGCTACACCTTC. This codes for CASSERTGYGYTF.